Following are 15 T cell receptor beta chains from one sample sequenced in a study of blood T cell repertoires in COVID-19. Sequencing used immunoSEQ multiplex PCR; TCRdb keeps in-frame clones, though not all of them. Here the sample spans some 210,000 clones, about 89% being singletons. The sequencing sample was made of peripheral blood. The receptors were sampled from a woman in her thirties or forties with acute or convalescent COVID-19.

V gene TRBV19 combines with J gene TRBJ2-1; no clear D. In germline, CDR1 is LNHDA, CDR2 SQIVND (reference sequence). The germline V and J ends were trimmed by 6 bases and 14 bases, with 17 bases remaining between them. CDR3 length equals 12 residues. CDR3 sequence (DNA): TGTGCCAGTAGAGCCCTCCCCTCCCAGGAGTTCTTC. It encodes CASRALPSQEFF. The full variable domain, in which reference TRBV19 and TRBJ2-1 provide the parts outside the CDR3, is DGGITQSPKYLFRKEGQNVTLSCEQNLNHDAMYWYRQDPGQGLRLIYYSQIVNDFQKGDIAEGYSVSREKKESFPLTVTSAQKNPTAFYLCASRALPSQEFFGPGTRLTVL.

CDR3 loop: CASSYWRPSTDTQYF. DNA for the CDR3: TGTGCCAGCAGTTACTGGCGGCCTAGCACAGATACGCAGTATTTT. The chain has TRBV6-5 and TRBJ2-3; D uncertain. V gave up 1 base and J gave up 0 bases, with 8 bases separating them. In germline, CDR1 is MNHEY, CDR2 SVGAGI. The CDR3 has 15 amino acids.

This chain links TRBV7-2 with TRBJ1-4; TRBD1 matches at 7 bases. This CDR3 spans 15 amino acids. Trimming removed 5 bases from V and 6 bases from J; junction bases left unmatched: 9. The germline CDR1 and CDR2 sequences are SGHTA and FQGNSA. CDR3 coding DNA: TGTGCCAGCAGCCCCCGACAGGGAAGTCATGAAAAACTGTTTTTT. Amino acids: CASSPRQGSHEKLFF.

CDR3 amino acids: CASSYSALGQGGNEQFF. In nucleotides, the CDR3 is TGTGCCAGCAGTTACTCCGCGTTGGGACAGGGAGGAAATGAGCAGTTCTTC. The chain has TRBV6-2 or TRBV6-3 and TRBJ2-1; 9 bases align to TRBD1. CDR1 is MNHEY and CDR2 is SVGEGT in the germline V gene. J gave up 7 bases and V 0 bases, and 10 bases lay outside the gene matches. The CDR3 has 17 residues.

The CDR3 is CASSSRAGANGANVLTF. The CDR3 DNA follows: TGTGCCAGCAGCTCGCGGGCAGGGGCTAATGGGGCCAACGTCCTGACTTTC. The V call is TRBV7-6, the J call TRBJ2-6, with a possible D match to TRBD1 (6 bases). V gave up 4 bases and J gave up 3 bases, with 16 bases separating them. The CDR3 covers 17 residues. Germline values: CDR1 SGHVS, CDR2 FNYEAQ.

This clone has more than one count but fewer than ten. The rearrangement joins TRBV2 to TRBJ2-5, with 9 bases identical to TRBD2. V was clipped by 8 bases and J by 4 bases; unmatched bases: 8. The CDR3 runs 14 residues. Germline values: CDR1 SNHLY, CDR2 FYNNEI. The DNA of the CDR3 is TGTGCCAGCTACCTGCGGGGGGGCAGAGAGACCCAGTACTTC. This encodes CASYLRGGRETQYF.

The CDR3, as DNA: TGTGCCAGCAGCCAAATTCGAGGGAGCCAGGCGGATGAGCAGTTCTTC. Its translation: CASSQIRGSQADEQFF. This chain uses TRBV7-9 with TRBJ2-1; TRBD2 is a possible D gene (5 bases). In germline, CDR1 is SEHNR, CDR2 FQNEAQ (reference sequence). The V end lost 5 bases, the J end lost 8 bases, and 22 bases lay between the germline ends. The CDR3 length is 16 residues.

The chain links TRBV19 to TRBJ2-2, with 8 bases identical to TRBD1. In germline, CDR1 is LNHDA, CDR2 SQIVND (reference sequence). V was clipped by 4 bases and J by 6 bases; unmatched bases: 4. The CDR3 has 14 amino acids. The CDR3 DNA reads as TGTGCCAGTAGTACGACAGGGGCGGCCGGGGAGCTGTTTTTT. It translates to CASSTTGAAGELFF.

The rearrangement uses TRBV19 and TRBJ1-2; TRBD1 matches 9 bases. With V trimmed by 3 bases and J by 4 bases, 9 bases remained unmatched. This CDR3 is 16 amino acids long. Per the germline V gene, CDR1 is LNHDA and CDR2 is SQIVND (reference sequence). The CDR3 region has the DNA TGTGCCAGTAGTATGGAACAGGGGGCGCATAGCTATGGCTACACCTTC. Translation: CASSMEQGAHSYGYTF.

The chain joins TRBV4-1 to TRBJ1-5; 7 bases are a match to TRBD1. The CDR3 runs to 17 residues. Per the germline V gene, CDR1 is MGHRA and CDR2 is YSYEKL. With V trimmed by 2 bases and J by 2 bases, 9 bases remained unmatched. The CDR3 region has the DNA TGCGCCAGCAGCCAAACAGGGGCAGCGGCAGGCAATCAGCCCCAGCATTTT. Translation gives CASSQTGAAAGNQPQHF.

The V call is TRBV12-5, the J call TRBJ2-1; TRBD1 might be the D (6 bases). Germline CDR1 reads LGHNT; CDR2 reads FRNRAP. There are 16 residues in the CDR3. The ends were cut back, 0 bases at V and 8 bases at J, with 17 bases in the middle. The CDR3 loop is CASGLVQHKQGYEQFF. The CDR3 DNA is TGTGCTAGTGGTTTGGTCCAACATAAACAGGGCTATGAGCAGTTCTTC.

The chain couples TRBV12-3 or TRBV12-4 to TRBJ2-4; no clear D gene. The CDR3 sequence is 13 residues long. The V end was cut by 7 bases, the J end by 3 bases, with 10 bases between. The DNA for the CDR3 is TGTGCCAGCACCCTGCCCGGCAAAAACATTCAGTACTTC. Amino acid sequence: CASTLPGKNIQYF.

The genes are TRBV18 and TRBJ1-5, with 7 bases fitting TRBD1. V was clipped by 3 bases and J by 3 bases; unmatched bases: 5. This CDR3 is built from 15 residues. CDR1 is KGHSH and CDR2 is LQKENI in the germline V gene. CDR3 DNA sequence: TGTGCCAGCTCACCGTCGACAGGGCCCAATCAGCCCCAGCATTTT. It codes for CASSPSTGPNQPQHF.

The CDR3 sequence is CASSLERGADYGYTF. In DNA form, the CDR3 reads TGCGCCAGCAGCTTGGAGCGGGGGGCGGACTATGGCTACACCTTC. The chain joins TRBV5-1 to TRBJ1-2; tentatively, D is TRBD1 (6 bases). Germline V gives CDR1 SGHRS, CDR2 YFSETQ. The CDR3 consists of 15 residues. Trimming cost V 0 bases and J 3 bases, with 12 bases left between them.

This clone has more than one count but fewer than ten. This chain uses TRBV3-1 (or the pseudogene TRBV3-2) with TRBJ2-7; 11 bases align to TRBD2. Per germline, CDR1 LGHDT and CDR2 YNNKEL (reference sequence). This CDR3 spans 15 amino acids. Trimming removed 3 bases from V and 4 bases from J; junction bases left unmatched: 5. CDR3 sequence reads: CASSHQSSGGYEQYV. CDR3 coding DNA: TGTGCCAGCAGCCATCAGTCTAGCGGGGGGTACGAGCAGTACGTC.